This entry lists 16 T cell receptor beta chains sequenced from one sample in a study of T cells in pancreatic ductal adenocarcinoma. Surgery without prior neoadjuvant therapy was the treatment of the selected pancreatic ductal adenocarcinoma patients. Sequencing used immunoSEQ multiplex PCR; TCRdb keeps in-frame clones, though not all of them. The data contain about 9,000 clones, approximately 89% of them singletons. Sequencing was carried out using PBMCs. These receptors all stem from a human donor with pancreatic ductal adenocarcinoma.

This chain uses TRBV30 with TRBJ1-1, with TRBD1 as a possible D gene (6 bases). With 3 bases removed from V and 4 bases from J, the gap between germline ends came to 15 bases. Germline V gene sequence: CDR1 GTSNPN, CDR2 SVGIG (reference sequence). The CDR3 sequence is 14 residues long. CDR3 DNA sequence: TGTGCCTGGAGCTACGAGGGGGGGGCCACTGAAGCTTTCTTT. This encodes CAWSYEGGATEAFF.

V is TRBV5-4 and J is TRBJ2-3; 7 bases are shared with TRBD1. The CDR3 sequence is 14 residues long. Germline CDR1 SGHNT, CDR2 YYREEE (reference sequence). Trimming took 5 bases from V and 0 from J; bases not matched to a gene: 3. CDR3 sequence (DNA): TGTGCCAGCAGAGGACAGGCTAGCACAGATACGCAGTATTTT. Translating it yields CASRGQASTDTQYF.

The V call is TRBV5-1, the J call TRBJ2-6; 10 bases match TRBD1. The germline V gene has CDR1 SGHRS and CDR2 YFSETQ. J gave up 3 bases and V 3 bases, and 12 bases lay outside the gene matches. The CDR3 runs to 19 residues. CDR3 sequence reads: CASSSLGGDRGNGANVLTF. DNA for the CDR3: TGCGCCAGCAGCTCCCTAGGGGGGGACAGGGGAAATGGGGCCAACGTCCTGACTTTC.

The chain employs TRBV6-5 and TRBJ1-1, with D perhaps TRBD1 (5 bases). The germline V gene encodes CDR1 MNHEY and CDR2 SVGAGI. This CDR3 has 13 residues. V dropped 5 bases and J dropped 1 base, with 8 bases sitting between them. In DNA form, the CDR3 reads TGTGCCAGCAGTCCCCAGGGGAACACTGAAGCTTTCTTT. Its protein is CASSPQGNTEAFF.

The rearrangement uses TRBV7-3 and TRBJ2-1; 9 positions match TRBD2. Germline lookup yields CDR1 SGHTA and CDR2 FQGTGA. This CDR3 spans 15 amino acids. The V segment lost 5 bases and the J segment 3 bases; nucleotides outside the gene matches: 5. The CDR3 DNA is TGTGCCAGCAGCCCGCGAGCGGGAGGCTACAATGAGCAGTTCTTC. It yields the protein CASSPRAGGYNEQFF.

The genes are TRBV28 and TRBJ2-7, with 7 bases identical to TRBD1. Germline loops: CDR1 MDHEN, CDR2 SYDVKM. J lost 2 bases, V lost 5 bases, and 9 bases had no gene match. The CDR3 extends over 15 amino acids. CDR3 in amino acids: CASSLGQLPPYEQYF. The DNA for the CDR3 is TGTGCCAGCAGTCTGGGACAGCTACCCCCCTACGAGCAGTACTTC.

The V call is TRBV15, the J call TRBJ2-3; possibly TRBD2 for D (7 bases). V shed 3 bases and J shed 1 base, with 14 bases lying between them. The CDR3 sequence is 16 residues long. CDR1 is LNHNV and CDR2 is YYDKDF in the germline V gene (reference sequence). Here the CDR3 reads CATSRRGGSGTDTQYF. Here the CDR3 DNA reads TGTGCCACCAGCAGGAGGGGGGGTAGCGGCACAGATACGCAGTATTTT. The full variable domain, in which reference TRBV15 and TRBJ2-3 provide the parts outside the CDR3, is DAMVIQNPRYQVTQFGKPVTLSCSQTLNHNVMYWYQQKSSQAPKLLFHYYDKDFNNEADTPDNFQSRRPNTSFCFLDIRSPGLGDTAMYLCATSRRGGSGTDTQYFGPGTRLTVL.

The chain joins TRBV18 to TRBJ2-7; 7 positions agree with TRBD2. CDR1 and CDR2 from the germline V gene are KGHSH and LQKENI. The CDR3 length is 14 residues. The V and J ends lost 2 bases and 5 bases, in that order; junction bases with no gene match: 6. CDR3 amino acids: CASSPFSGRDEQYF. For the CDR3, the DNA is TGTGCCAGCTCACCATTTTCGGGGAGGGACGAGCAGTACTTC.

This clone was observed once. The chain recombines TRBV2 with TRBJ2-7; the D gene is possibly TRBD1 (5 bases). From germline, CDR1 is SNHLY and CDR2 FYNNEI. V was trimmed by 5 bases and J by 10 bases, leaving 12 bases between them. This CDR3 has 11 residues. CDR3 bases: TGTGCCAGCAGTACAGGAGTTCCCCAGTACTTC. Residues: CASSTGVPQYF.

V is TRBV4-2 and J is TRBJ2-1; D possibly corresponds to TRBD2 (6 bases). The germline CDR1 and CDR2 sequences are LGHNA and YNFKEQ. V gave up 0 bases and J gave up 2 bases, with 11 bases separating them. The length of the CDR3 is 16 residues. CDR3 in DNA: TGTGCCAGCAGCCAAGAACCAGCGGGCCCCTACAATGAGCAGTTCTTC. Its protein product is CASSQEPAGPYNEQFF.

This clone was found once. The gene calls are TRBV27 and TRBJ2-3, with 7 bases fitting TRBD1. This CDR3 spans 17 amino acids. The trim removed 5 bases at V and 2 bases at J, leaving 13 bases unmatched. From germline, CDR1 is MNHEY and CDR2 SMNVEV (reference sequence). The CDR3 DNA sequence: TGTGCCAGCAGTCCCCGTGGGCAGGGGGTACCCACAGATACGCAGTATTTT. Protein sequence: CASSPRGQGVPTDTQYF.

The chain combines TRBV4-1 with TRBJ2-5; 10 bases agree with TRBD2. CDR1 and CDR2 from the germline V gene are MGHRA and YSYEKL. The CDR3 has 16 residues. V trimming: 3 bases; J trimming: 2 bases; junction bases outside the gene matches: 6. CDR3 in amino acids: CASSQEGLAIQETQYF. CDR3 in DNA: TGCGCCAGCAGCCAGGAGGGACTAGCGATACAAGAGACCCAGTACTTC.

The chain links TRBV5-4 to TRBJ1-1; no definite D call. The CDR3 extends over 13 amino acids. Germline values: CDR1 SGHNT, CDR2 YYREEE (reference sequence). The V and J ends lost 2 bases and 6 bases respectively, with 11 bases between them. CDR3 sequence: CASSFLGGSEAFF. The CDR3 region has the DNA TGTGCCAGCAGCTTTTTAGGAGGGTCTGAAGCTTTCTTT.

This chain joins TRBV11-2 and TRBJ1-3, with 8 bases identical to TRBD1. From germline, CDR1 is SGHAT and CDR2 FQNNGV. After removal of 4 bases from V and 0 bases from J, the junction contained 11 bases not matched to a gene. This CDR3 comprises 18 residues. The CDR3 region has the DNA TGTGCCAGCAGCTCACGACGACAGGGGACTTTCTCTGGAAACACCATATATTTT. It yields the protein CASSSRRQGTFSGNTIYF.

The chain recombines TRBV29-1 with TRBJ1-1; D ambiguous. Trimming cost V 4 bases and J 4 bases, with 10 bases left between them. From germline, CDR1 is SQVTM and CDR2 ANQGSEA. The CDR3 has 12 residues. The CDR3 protein is CSVGPSGTEAFF. The CDR3 region has the DNA TGCAGCGTTGGGCCCTCGGGCACTGAAGCTTTCTTT.

The chain links TRBV5-8 to TRBJ2-3, with D possibly TRBD1 on 7 matching bases. The CDR3 has 16 residues. The germline V gene has CDR1 SGHTS and CDR2 YDEGEE. The V end lost 6 bases, the J end lost 4 bases, and 21 bases lay between the germline ends. CDR3 DNA sequence: TGTGCCAGCACCCTGGACAGGCCCCGCGGGGCAGATACGCAGTATTTT. This sequence encodes CASTLDRPRGADTQYF. Complete variable domain (other parts from reference TRBV5-8 and TRBJ2-3): EAGVTQSPTHLIKTRGQQATLRCSPISGHTSVYWYQQALGLGLQFLLWYDEGEERNRGNFPPRFSGRQFPNYSSELNVNALELEDSALYLCASTLDRPRGADTQYFGPGTRLTVL.